This section outlines one TCR beta chain sequence together with its context. These data belong to a study of blood T cell repertoires in COVID-19. Study summary: The United States, Italy and Spain supplied acute and convalescent COVID-19 samples. PBMCs, B-cell-depleted T cells, or T cells were the source of the cDNA or gDNA that made up the material.

The CDR3 spans 15 residues. CDR1 MNHEY and CDR2 SMNVEV come from the germline V gene (reference sequence). V shed 4 bases and J shed 0 bases, with 11 bases lying between them. TCRdb keeps only in-frame clones here, not all; method: immunoSEQ multiplex PCR. The sample includes approximately 330,000 clones, 88% seen only once; the top ten take roughly 4%. The source of this sequence is a woman between 45 and 65 years old with active or convalescent COVID-19. What was sequenced was peripheral blood. V gene TRBV27 combines with J gene TRBJ2-3, with unresolved D. CDR3 region: CASSSKPRSTDTQYF. Here the CDR3 DNA reads TGTGCCAGCAGTTCGAAACCCCGGAGCACAGATACGCAGTATTTT.